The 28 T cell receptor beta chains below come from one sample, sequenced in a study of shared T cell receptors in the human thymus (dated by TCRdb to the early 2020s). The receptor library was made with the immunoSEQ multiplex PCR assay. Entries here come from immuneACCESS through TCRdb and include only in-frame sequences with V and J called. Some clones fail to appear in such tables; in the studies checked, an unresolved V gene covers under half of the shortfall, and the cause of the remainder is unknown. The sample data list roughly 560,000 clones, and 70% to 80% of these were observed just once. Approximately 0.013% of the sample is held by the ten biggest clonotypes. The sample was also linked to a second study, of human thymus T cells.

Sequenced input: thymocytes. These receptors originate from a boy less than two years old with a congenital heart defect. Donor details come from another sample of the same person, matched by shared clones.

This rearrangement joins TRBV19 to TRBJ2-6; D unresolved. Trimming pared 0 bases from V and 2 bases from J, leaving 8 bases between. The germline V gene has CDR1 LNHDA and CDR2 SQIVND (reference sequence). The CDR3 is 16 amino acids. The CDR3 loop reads CASSIDLRTGANVLTF. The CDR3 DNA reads TGTGCCAGTAGTATAGATCTTAGAACTGGGGCCAACGTCCTGACTTTC.

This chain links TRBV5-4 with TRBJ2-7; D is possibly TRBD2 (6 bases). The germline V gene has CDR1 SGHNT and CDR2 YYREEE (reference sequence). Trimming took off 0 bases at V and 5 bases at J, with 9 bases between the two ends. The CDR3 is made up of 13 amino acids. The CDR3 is CASSLVGGDEQYF. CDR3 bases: TGTGCCAGCAGCTTGGTTGGAGGGGACGAGCAGTACTTC.

This CDR3 reads CASSLAYPQGILEAFF. In DNA form, the CDR3 reads TGTGCCAGCAGCTTAGCGTATCCACAGGGGATCCTTGAAGCTTTCTTT. The gene calls are TRBV7-2 and TRBJ1-1; 7 bases map to TRBD1. The CDR3 length is 16 residues. Germline-derived CDR1 and CDR2 are SGHTA and FQGNSA. The J segment lost 7 bases and the V segment lost 0 bases, leaving 11 bases of the junction unmatched.

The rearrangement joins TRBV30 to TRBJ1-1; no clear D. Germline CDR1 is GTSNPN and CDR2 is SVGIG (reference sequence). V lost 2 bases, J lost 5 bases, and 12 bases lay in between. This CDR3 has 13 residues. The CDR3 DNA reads TGTGCCTGGAGTCGACCCGGGAGGACTGAAGCTTTCTTT. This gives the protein CAWSRPGRTEAFF. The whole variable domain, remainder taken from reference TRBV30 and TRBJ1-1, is SQTIHQWPATLVQPVGSPLSLECTVEGTSNPNLYWYRQAAGRGLQLLFYSVGIGQISSEVPQNLSASRPQDRQFILSSKKLLLSDSGFYLCAWSRPGRTEAFFGQGTRLTVV.

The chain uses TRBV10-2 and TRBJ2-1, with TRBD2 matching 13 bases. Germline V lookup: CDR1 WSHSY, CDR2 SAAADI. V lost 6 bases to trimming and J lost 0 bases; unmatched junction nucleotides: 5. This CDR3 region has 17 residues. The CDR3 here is CASRAGTSGISYNEQFF. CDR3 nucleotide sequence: TGCGCCAGCAGAGCCGGGACTAGCGGGATCTCCTACAATGAGCAGTTCTTC.

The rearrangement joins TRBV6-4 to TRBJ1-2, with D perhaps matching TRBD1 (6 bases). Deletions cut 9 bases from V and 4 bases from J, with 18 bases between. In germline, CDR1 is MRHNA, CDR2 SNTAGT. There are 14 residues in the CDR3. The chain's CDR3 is CARPDGQTTYGYTF. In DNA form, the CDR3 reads TGTGCCAGACCCGACGGACAGACAACCTATGGCTACACCTTC.

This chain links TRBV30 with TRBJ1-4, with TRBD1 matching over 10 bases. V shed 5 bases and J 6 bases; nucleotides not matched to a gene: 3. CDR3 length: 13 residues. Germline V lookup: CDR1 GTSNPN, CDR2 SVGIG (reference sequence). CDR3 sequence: CAWGTGEDEKLFF. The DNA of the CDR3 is TGTGCCTGGGGGACAGGGGAGGATGAAAAACTGTTTTTT.

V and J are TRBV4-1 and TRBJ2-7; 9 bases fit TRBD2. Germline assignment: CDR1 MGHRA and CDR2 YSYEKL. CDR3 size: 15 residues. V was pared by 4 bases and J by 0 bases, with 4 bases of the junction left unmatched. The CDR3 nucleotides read TGCGCCAGCAGCCGCAGCGGGAGGAGCTCCTACGAGCAGTACTTC. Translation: CASSRSGRSSYEQYF.

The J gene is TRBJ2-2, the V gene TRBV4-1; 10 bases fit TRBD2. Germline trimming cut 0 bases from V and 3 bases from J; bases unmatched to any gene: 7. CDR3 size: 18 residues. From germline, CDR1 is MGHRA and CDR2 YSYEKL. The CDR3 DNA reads TGCGCCAGCAGCCAAGATCATCTGACTAGCGGGTACACCGGGGAGCTGTTTTTT. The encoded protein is CASSQDHLTSGYTGELFF.

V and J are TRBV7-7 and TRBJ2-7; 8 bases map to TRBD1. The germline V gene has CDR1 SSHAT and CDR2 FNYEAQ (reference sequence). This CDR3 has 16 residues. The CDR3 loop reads CASPSSPGQASYEQYF. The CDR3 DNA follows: TGTGCTAGCCCCAGTTCCCCGGGACAGGCTTCCTACGAGCAGTACTTC.

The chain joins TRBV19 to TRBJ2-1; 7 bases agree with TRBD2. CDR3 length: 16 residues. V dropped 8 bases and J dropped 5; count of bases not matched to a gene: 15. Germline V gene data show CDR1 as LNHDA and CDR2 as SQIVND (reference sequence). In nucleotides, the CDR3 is TGTGCCAGTCATGAGGGAGGGCTAGCGGCTAACAATGAGCAGTTCTTC. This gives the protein CASHEGGLAANNEQFF.

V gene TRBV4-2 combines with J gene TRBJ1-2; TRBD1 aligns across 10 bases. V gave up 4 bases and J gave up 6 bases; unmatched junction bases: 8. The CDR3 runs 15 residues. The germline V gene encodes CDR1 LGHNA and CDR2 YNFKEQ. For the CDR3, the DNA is TGTGCCAGCAGCCTGAGGGACAGGGGTGAGAATGGCTACACCTTC. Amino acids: CASSLRDRGENGYTF.

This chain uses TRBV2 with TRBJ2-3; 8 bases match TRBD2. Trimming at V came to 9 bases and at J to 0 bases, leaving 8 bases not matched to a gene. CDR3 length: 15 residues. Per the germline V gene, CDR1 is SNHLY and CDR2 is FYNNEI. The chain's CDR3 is CASRATSGSTDTQYF. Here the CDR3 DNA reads TGTGCCAGTCGCGCCACTAGCGGTAGCACAGATACGCAGTATTTT. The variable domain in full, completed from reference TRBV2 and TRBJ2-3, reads EPEVTQTPSHQVTQMGQEVILRCVPISNHLYFYWYRQILGQKVEFLVSFYNNEISEKSEIFDDQFSVERPDGSNFTLKIRSTKLEDSAMYFCASRATSGSTDTQYFGPGTRLTVL.

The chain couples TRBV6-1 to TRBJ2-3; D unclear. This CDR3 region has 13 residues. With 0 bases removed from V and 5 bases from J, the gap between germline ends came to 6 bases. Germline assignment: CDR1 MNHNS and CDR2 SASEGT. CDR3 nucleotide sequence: TGTGCCAGCAGTGAAGCGCCGAGAGATACGCAGTATTTT. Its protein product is CASSEAPRDTQYF.

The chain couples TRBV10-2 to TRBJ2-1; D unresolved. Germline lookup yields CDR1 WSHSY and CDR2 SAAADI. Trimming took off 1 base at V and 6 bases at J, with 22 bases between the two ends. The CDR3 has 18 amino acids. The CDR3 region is CASSEFSNFPPFSNEQFF. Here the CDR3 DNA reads TGCGCCAGCAGTGAGTTTAGCAATTTCCCGCCTTTTAGCAATGAGCAGTTCTTC.

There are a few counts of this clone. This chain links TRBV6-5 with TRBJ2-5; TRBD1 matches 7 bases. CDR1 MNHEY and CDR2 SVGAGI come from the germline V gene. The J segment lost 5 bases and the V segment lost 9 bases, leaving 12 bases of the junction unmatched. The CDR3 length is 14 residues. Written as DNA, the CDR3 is TGTGCCAGTAGCCCGAGGGGGCCGAGGGAGACCCAGTACTTC. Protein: CASSPRGPRETQYF.

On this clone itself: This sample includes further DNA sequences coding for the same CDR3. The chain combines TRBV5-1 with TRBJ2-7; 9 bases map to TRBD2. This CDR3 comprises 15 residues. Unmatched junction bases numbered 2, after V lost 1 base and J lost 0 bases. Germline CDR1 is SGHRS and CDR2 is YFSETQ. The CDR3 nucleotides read TGCGCCAGCAGCTTGACTAGCGGGTCCTCCTACGAGCAGTACTTC. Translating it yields CASSLTSGSSYEQYF.

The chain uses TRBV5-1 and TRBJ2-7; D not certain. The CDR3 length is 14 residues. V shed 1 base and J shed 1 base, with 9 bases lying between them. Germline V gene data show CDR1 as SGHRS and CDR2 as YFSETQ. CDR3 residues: CASSLFECSYEQYF. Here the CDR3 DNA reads TGCGCCAGCAGCTTGTTCGAGTGTTCCTACGAGCAGTACTTC.

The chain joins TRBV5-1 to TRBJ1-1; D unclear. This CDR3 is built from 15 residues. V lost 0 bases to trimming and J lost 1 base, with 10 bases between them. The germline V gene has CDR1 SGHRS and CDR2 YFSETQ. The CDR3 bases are TGCGCCAGCAGCTTGGTAGGCGGATGGAACACTGAAGCTTTCTTT. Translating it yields CASSLVGGWNTEAFF. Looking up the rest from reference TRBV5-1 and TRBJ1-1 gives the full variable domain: KAGVTQTPRYLIKTRGQQVTLSCSPISGHRSVSWYQQTPGQGLQFLFEYFSETQRNKGNFPGRFSGRQFSNSRSEMNVSTLELGDSALYLCASSLVGGWNTEAFFGQGTRLTVV.

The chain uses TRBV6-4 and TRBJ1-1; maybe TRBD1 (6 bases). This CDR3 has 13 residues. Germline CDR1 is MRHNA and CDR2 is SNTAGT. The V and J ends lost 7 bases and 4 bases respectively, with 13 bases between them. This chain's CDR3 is CASKDQGSTEAFF. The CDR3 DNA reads TGTGCCAGCAAGGATCAGGGGAGCACTGAAGCTTTCTTT.

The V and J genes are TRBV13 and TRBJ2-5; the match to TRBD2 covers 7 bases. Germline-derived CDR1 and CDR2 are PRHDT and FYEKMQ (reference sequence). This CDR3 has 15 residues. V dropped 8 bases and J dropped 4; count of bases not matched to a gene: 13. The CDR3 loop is CASSLGRGRLETQYF. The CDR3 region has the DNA TGTGCCAGCTCTCTGGGACGCGGGAGACTAGAGACCCAGTACTTC.

In DNA form, the CDR3 reads TGTGCCAGCAGTGGGCTAGCGGGAGGGCCGCCCTACAATGAGCAGTTCTTC. It encodes CASSGLAGGPPYNEQFF. The chain employs TRBV25-1 and TRBJ2-1; TRBD2 matches at 12 bases. There are 17 residues in the CDR3. Germline V gene data show CDR1 as MGHDK and CDR2 as SYGVNS. The ends lost 4 bases at V and 2 bases at J; junction bases unmatched: 6.

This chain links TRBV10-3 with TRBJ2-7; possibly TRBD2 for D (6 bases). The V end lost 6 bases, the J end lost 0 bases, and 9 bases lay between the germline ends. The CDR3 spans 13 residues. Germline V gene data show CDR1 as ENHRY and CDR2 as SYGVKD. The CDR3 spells CAIRREGSYEQYF. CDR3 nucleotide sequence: TGTGCCATCAGGCGGGAAGGCTCCTACGAGCAGTACTTC.

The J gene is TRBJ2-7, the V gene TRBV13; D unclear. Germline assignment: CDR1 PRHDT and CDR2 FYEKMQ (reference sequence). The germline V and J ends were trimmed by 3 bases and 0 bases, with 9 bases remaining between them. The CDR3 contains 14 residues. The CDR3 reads CASSFMFPSYEQYF. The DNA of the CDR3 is TGTGCCAGCAGCTTTATGTTCCCCTCCTACGAGCAGTACTTC.

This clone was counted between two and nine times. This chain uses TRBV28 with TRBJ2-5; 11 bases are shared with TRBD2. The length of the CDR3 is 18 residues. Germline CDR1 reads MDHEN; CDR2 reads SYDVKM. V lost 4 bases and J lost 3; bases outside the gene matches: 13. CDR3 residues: CASSSHPTSGKVEETQYF. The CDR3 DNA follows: TGTGCCAGCAGTTCCCACCCGACTAGCGGGAAAGTAGAAGAGACCCAGTACTTC.

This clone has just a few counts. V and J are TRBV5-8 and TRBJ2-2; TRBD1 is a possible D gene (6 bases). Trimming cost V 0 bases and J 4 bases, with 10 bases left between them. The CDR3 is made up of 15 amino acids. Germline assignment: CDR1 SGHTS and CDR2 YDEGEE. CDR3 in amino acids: CASSLDRAGTGELFF. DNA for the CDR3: TGTGCCAGCAGCTTGGACAGGGCGGGCACCGGGGAGCTGTTTTTT.

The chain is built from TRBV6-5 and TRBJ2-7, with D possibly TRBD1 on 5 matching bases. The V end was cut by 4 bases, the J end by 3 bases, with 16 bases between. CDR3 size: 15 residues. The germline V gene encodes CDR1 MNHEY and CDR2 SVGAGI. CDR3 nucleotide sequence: TGTGCCAGCAGTTTCCACCCAGGACACCGCTACGAGCAGTACTTC. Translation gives CASSFHPGHRYEQYF.

The CDR3 protein is CATSSTQGEQYF. The CDR3 DNA is TGTGCCACCAGCAGCACACAGGGAGAGCAGTACTTC. V usage is TRBV15 and J usage is TRBJ2-7; D is possibly TRBD1 (6 bases). Trimming cost V 3 bases and J 7 bases, with 10 bases left between them. The CDR3 covers 12 residues. Germline V gene lookup returns CDR1 LNHNV and CDR2 YYDKDF (reference sequence). The full variable domain, completed using reference TRBV15 and TRBJ2-7, is DAMVIQNPRYQVTQFGKPVTLSCSQTLNHNVMYWYQQKSSQAPKLLFHYYDKDFNNEADTPDNFQSRRPNTSFCFLDIRSPGLGDTAMYLCATSSTQGEQYFGPGTRLTVT.